This TCR beta chain originates from a study of early T cells in non-severe SARS-CoV-2 infection. Study background: RNA in bulk from unsorted whole blood was sequenced, and chains were unpaired. Study-wide results and limits: VDJdb matching, biased toward anti-spike CD8 responses, missed private and CD4 specificities.

On this clonotype itself: Its specificity is not known.

Individual cDNA molecules carried attached unique molecular identifiers. MiXCR, run by TCRdb on the 5' RACE reads, gives a single entry per CDR3 protein. The table lists 100,000 to 150,000 distinct CDR3 sequences, more than 12% of them singletons, with 21% in the top ten. Trimming shortened V by 5 bases and J by 2 bases, and 12 bases separated the two germline ends. This CDR3 has 14 amino acids. Germline V gene lookup returns CDR1 LGHDT and CDR2 YNNKEL (reference sequence). The receptor comes from an adult who was a healthcare worker with PCR-confirmed SARS-CoV-2 infection or an uninfected control (not recorded which). The chain uses TRBV3-1 and TRBJ1-1; D might be TRBD1 (6 bases). Sequencing was done on a sample of whole blood. CDR3 DNA: TGTGCCAGCAGCTGGGCGGACAGCAACACTGAAGCTTTCTTT. This sequence encodes CASSWADSNTEAFF.